The rows below give T cell receptor beta chains drawn from one sample of a study of tumour-infiltrating T cells in Burkitt lymphoma. The method was immunoSEQ multiplex PCR; TCRdb's version includes in-frame clones alone and lacks a portion of them. The sample includes 2,000 or so clones, roughly 13% seen only once; the top ten take about 7.3%. Specimen: tumor tissue. All receptors come from a human donor with Burkitt lymphoma. CDR3s include the opening cysteine and the closing phenylalanine or tryptophan. D genes are given only for firm matches. Some rows have no size entry. The others give once, few or many, or a class for an expanded clone.

j_call	v_call	d_call	clone_size	cdr3_nt	cdr3_aa
TRBJ2-7	TRBV9	TRBD2	.	TGTGCCAGCAGCGTAGGGGATAGCGGGGGTCGCTACGAGCAGTACTTC	CASSVGDSGGRYEQYF
TRBJ1-2	TRBV4-2	TRBD1	few	TGTGCCAGCAGCCAAGGGGGTACGGGACAGGGACTCTGGGGCTACACCTTC	CASSQGGTGQGLWGYTF
TRBJ2-3	TRBV7-3	.	.	TGTGCCAGCAGTTCCGGGGGCGGGGGACCGAACACAGATACGCAGTATTTT	CASSSGGGGPNTDTQYF
TRBJ2-6	TRBV5-1	.	.	TGCGCCAGCAGCTTGGACGGGGCTGGGGCCAACGTCCTGACTTTC	CASSLDGAGANVLTF
TRBJ2-1	TRBV27	TRBD2	few	TGTGCCAGCAGTATTAGACTAGCGGGGGACAATGAGCAGTTCTTC	CASSIRLAGDNEQFF
TRBJ2-3	TRBV19	.	.	TGTGCCAGTAGTATCCGGCAGTCTAGCACAGATACGCAGTATTTT	CASSIRQSSTDTQYF
TRBJ2-3	TRBV27	.	.	TGTGCCAGCAGTTTATGGGGCGGGGAGCCCACAGATACGCAGTATTTT	CASSLWGGEPTDTQYF
TRBJ2-1	TRBV9	TRBD2	.	TGTGCCAGCAGCGTCGGACTAGCGGGGACTTACAATGAGCAGTTCTTC	CASSVGLAGTYNEQFF
TRBJ1-3	TRBV10-3	.	few	TGTGCCGTTGGTTTGGGCTCTGGAAACACCATATATTTT	CAVGLGSGNTIYF
TRBJ1-2	TRBV27	.	few	TGTGCCAGCAGTTTGTCCGCAGGAAGCAACTATGGCTACACCTTC	CASSLSAGSNYGYTF
TRBJ1-2	TRBV2	.	.	TGTGCCAGCAGGACAACTAACTATGGCTACACCTTC	CASRTTNYGYTF
TRBJ2-7	TRBV9	TRBD2	few	TGTGCCAGCAGCCGAGCGGGAACGACTCCAACGGGGCCCTACGAGCAGTACTTC	CASSRAGTTPTGPYEQYF
TRBJ2-1	TRBV30	TRBD2	few	TGTGCCTGGAGTGATCTAGCGGGGGGGCTCTATGAGCAGTTCTTC	CAWSDLAGGLYEQFF
TRBJ1-1	TRBV29-1	.	few	TGCAGCGGAGTGACAGTCTCCACTGAAGCTTTCTTT	CSGVTVSTEAFF
TRBJ1-6	TRBV7-9	TRBD1	few	TGTGCCAGCAGCCTACCGGGACAGGGGACCGCTAATTCACCCCTCCACTTT	CASSLPGQGTANSPLHF
TRBJ1-2	TRBV4-1	TRBD1	.	TGCGCCAGCAGCCACGGACAGGGAGGTGGCTACACCTTC	CASSHGQGGGYTF
TRBJ1-1	TRBV19	.	.	.	CASSGVGQGNIEAFF
TRBJ2-1	TRBV9	TRBD2	few	TGTGCCAGCAGCGTAGGGACTAGCGGGGTTGACGAGCAGTTCTTC	CASSVGTSGVDEQFF
TRBJ2-3	TRBV7-2	TRBD2	.	TGTGCCAGCAGCTTAGGCCCAGCGGGAGGGCCGGATGATACGCAGTATTTT	CASSLGPAGGPDDTQYF
TRBJ1-2	TRBV29-1	TRBD1	few	TGCAGCGTTGGGACAGGGACCTATGGCTACACCTTC	CSVGTGTYGYTF
TRBJ1-2	TRBV6-1	.	.	TGTGCCAGCAGTGAATTTAATACCAACTATGGCTACACCTTC	CASSEFNTNYGYTF